This T cell receptor (beta chain) was sequenced for a study of control samples from healthy donors and cancer patients. Data came from immunoSEQ multiplex PCR; TCRdb stores just in-frame clones and leaves some out. This sample has around 230,000 clones, with 90% to 95% found just once. The CDR3 totals 15 residues. CDR1 is KGHDR and CDR2 is SFDVKD in the germline V gene. Deletions cut 3 bases from V and 1 base from J, with 11 bases between. Sample: blood. This sequence originates from a man in his fifties or sixties in good health. This rearrangement joins TRBV24-1 to TRBJ1-1; D is perhaps TRBD1 (6 bases). The DNA for the CDR3 is TGTGCCACCAGTGATCGGGGGCGGGGGAACACTGAAGCTTTCTTT. Residues: CATSDRGRGNTEAFF.